The clone carrying this TCR beta chain was picked up many times. The sample comes from a study of human T cells and chemical hapten exposure. Time point in this sample: patch test 2, 6 weeks after DPC sensitization. The treatment was: therapeutic diphenylcyclopropenone sensitization with weekly scalp DPC. People who gave samples had alopecia, were 18 to 70 years old, and were suitable for DPC. V was shortened by 5 bases and J by 7 bases, with 20 bases between the two germline ends. The CDR3 spans 15 residues. TCRdb passed the RACE reads through MiXCR, listing each CDR3 protein once. The sample contains about 380,000 distinct CDR3 sequences, just under 6.5% of which appear only once.

The chain is built from TRBV12-3 or TRBV12-4 and TRBJ1-2; weak D call: TRBD1 (6 bases). The material was whole blood, obtained in connection with sensitization to the hapten diphenylcyclopropenone (DPC). The origin of this receptor is a woman under 30 with alopecia areata. Some clones in this sample may be carry-over from other donors' samples. CDR3: CASSPEPDRQVGYTF. CDR3 nucleotide sequence: TGTGCCAGCAGTCCCGAACCAGACAGGCAGGTTGGCTACACCTTC.